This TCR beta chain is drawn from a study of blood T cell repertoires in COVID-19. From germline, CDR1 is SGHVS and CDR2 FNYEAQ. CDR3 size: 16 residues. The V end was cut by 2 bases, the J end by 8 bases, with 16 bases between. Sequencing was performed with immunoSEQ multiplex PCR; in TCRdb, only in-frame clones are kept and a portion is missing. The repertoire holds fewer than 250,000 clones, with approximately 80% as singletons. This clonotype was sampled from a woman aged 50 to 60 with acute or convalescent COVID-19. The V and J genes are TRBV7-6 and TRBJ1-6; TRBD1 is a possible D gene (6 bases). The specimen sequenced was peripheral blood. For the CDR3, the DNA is TGTGCCAGCAGCTTATCAAGGGGAGGGGGAGATTCACCCCTCCACTTT. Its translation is CASSLSRGGGDSPLHF. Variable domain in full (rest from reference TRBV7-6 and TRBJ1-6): GAGVSQSPRYKVTKRGQDVALRCDPISGHVSLYWYRQALGQGPEFLTYFNYEAQQDKSGLPNDRFSAERPEGSISTLTIQRTEQRDSAMYRCASSLSRGGGDSPLHFGNGTRLTVT.